This T cell receptor beta chain was captured in a study of T cells after somatic rescue of genetic block. V was clipped by 4 bases and J by 8 bases, with 12 bases between them. Germline CDR1 SGHRS, CDR2 YFSETQ. The CDR3 sequence is 12 residues long. The method was immunoSEQ multiplex PCR; TCRdb's version includes in-frame clones alone and lacks a portion of them. The data hold 14,000 to 15,000 clones, with about two thirds observed a single time. The sample taken for sequencing was peripheral blood mononuclear cells (PBMCs). The source is a boy aged 5 to 17. The V and J genes are TRBV5-1 and TRBJ1-1, with unresolved D. In DNA form, the CDR3 reads TGCGCCAGCAGCACGGATCTTACCGAAGCTTTCTTT. This translates into CASSTDLTEAFF.